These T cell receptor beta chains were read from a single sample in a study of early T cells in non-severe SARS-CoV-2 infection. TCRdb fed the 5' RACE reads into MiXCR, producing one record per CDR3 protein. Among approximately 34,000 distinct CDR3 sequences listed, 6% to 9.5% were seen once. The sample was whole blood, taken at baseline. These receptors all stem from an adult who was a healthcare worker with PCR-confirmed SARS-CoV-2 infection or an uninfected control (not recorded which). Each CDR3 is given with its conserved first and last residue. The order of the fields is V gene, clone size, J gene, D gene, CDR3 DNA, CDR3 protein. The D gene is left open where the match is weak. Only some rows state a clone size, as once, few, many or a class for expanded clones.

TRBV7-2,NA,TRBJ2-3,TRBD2,TGTGCCAGCAGTAGTCTCGGAGGACTAGCGGGGGGAGATACGCAGTATTTT,CASSSLGGLAGGDTQYF
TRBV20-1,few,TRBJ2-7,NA,TGCAGTGCTAGTCGAAAAGGAGGGGACGGCTTAGGTGAGCAGTACTTC,CSASRKGGDGLGEQYF
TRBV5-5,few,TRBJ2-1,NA,TGTGCCAGCAGCCAGGCGACAGAACAGGGTCCCCTCTTC,CASSQATEQGPLF
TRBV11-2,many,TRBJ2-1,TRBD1,TGTGCCAGCAGTACCTTGGGGACAGGGATAGGAGTCACCTACAATGAGCAGTTCTTC,CASSTLGTGIGVTYNEQFF
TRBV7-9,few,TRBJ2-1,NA,TGTGCCAGGGGGGTAGGCAGTACGAATGAGCAGTTCTTC,CARGVGSTNEQFF
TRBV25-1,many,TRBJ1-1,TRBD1,TGTGCCAGCAGTGAGTCCCCCGGACAGGCAACGAACACTGAAGCTTTCTTT,CASSESPGQATNTEAFF
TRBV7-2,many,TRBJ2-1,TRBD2,TGTGCCAGCAGCATTAGCGGGGGGGTCAGTAATGAGCAGTTCTTC,CASSISGGVSNEQFF
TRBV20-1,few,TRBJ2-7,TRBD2,TGCAGTGCTAGAGATATGGCTAGCGGGACCTACGAGCAGTACTTC,CSARDMASGTYEQYF
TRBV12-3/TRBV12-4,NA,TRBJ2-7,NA,TGTGCCAGCAGTTCATGGGGCAGCTACGAGCAGTACTTC,CASSSWGSYEQYF
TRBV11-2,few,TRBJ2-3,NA,TGTGCCAGCAGCTCCCACGGCAGGGGCGCCCTCCTGGATACGCAGTATTTT,CASSSHGRGALLDTQYF
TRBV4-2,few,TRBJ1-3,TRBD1,TGTGCCAGCAGCCAAGCTATGGACAGGGCTGGAAACACCATATATTTT,CASSQAMDRAGNTIYF
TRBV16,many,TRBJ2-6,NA,TGTGCCAGCAGTCTCGACTCCCCGGGACGGAGCTCCTCTGGGGCCAACGTCCTGACTTTC,CASSLDSPGRSSSGANVLTF
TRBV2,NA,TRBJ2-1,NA,TGTGCCAGCAGTGACTCCTTAAACAATGAGCAGTTCTTC,CASSDSLNNEQFF
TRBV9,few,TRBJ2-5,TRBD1,TGTGCCAGCAGCGTAGAACGGACAGGGCAGAGTGAGACCCAGTACTTC,CASSVERTGQSETQYF
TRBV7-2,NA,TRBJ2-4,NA,TGTGCCAGCAGCTCGGGACTTGGAGCCAAAAACATTCAGTACTTC,CASSSGLGAKNIQYF
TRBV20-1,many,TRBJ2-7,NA,TGCAGTGCTTTCTCCGGGCAGCGAAACTACGAGCAGTACTTC,CSAFSGQRNYEQYF
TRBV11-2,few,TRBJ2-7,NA,TGTGCCAGCAGCCCAGGACGGACGTCCAACGAGCAGTACTTC,CASSPGRTSNEQYF
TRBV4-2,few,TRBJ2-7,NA,TGTGCCAGCAGCCAAGATAGGAGGGACCCCGAGCAGTACTTC,CASSQDRRDPEQYF